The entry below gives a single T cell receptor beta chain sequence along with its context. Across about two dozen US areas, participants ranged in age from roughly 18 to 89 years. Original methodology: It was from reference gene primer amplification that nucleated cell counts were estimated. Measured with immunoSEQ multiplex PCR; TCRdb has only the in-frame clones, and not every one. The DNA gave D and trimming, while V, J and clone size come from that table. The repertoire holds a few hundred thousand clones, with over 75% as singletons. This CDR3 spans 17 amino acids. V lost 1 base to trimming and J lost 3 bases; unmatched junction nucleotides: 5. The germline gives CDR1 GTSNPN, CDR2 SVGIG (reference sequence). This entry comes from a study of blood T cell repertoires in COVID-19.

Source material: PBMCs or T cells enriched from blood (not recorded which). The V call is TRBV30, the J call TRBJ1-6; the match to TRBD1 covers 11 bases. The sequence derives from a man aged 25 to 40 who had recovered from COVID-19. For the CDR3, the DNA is TGTGCCTGGAGTGGTGGACAGGGGGCCGTCTATAATTCACCCCTCCACTTT. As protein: CAWSGGQGAVYNSPLHF.